This T cell receptor (beta chain) was recorded in a study of blood T cell repertoires in COVID-19. Study-wide context: The study drew acute and convalescent COVID-19 samples from the United States, Italy and Spain. Nucleic acid was either cDNA or gDNA, and it came from T cells, B-cell-depleted T cells, or PBMCs.

As processed by the authors: It was from reference gene primer amplification that nucleated cell counts were estimated. TCRdb's table, derived via immunoSEQ multiplex PCR, lists solely in-frame clones and lacks some. That table is the source of V, J and clone size, and D and trimming were worked out from the DNA. The table includes a few hundred thousand clones, roughly 90% detected once. V was cut by 4 bases and J by 4 bases, with 8 bases left in between. The CDR3 spans 13 residues. The germline V gene has CDR1 LNHDA and CDR2 SQIVND (reference sequence). Followed over time, Seattle patients had been enrolled while infection was active.

Sequenced material: peripheral blood. The sequence came from a woman aged 25 to 39 with COVID-19, enrolled during active disease. The J gene is TRBJ2-1, the V gene TRBV19, with D possibly being TRBD1 (6 bases). This chain's CDR3 is CASSTRGYNEQFF. CDR3 bases: TGTGCCAGTAGTACTAGGGGGTACAATGAGCAGTTCTTC.